This T cell receptor (beta chain) was sequenced during a study of T cells in tuberculosis. On the study more broadly: A South African cohort included IGRA-negative adolescents, latently infected IGRA-positive adolescents and adults with active tuberculosis.

The protocol was immunoSEQ multiplex PCR, while the TCRdb copy is restricted to in-frame clones and leaves out a portion. The repertoire holds around 45,000 clones, with less than 95% as singletons. Concerning this clone itself: No antigen is known for it.

Findings and caveats of the study: GEM motif frequencies gave over 60% accuracy; the GMM repertoire gave approximately 90%.

The clonotype comes from a donor between 10 and 35 years old with latent tuberculosis or without tuberculosis infection. Some clones in this sample may be carry-over from other donors' samples. Sequenced material: PBMCs.

The CDR3: CAWSMGGYGYTF. DNA of the CDR3: TGTGCCTGGAGTATGGGGGGCTATGGCTACACCTTC. The chain uses TRBV30 and TRBJ1-2; the D gene is possibly TRBD1 (5 bases). Trimming removed 2 bases from V and 4 bases from J, with 8 bases in between. Germline lookup yields CDR1 GTSNPN and CDR2 SVGIG (reference sequence). The CDR3 totals 12 residues. Looking up the rest from reference TRBV30 and TRBJ1-2 gives the full variable domain: SQTIHQWPATLVQPVGSPLSLECTVEGTSNPNLYWYRQAAGRGLQLLFYSVGIGQISSEVPQNLSASRPQDRQFILSSKKLLLSDSGFYLCAWSMGGYGYTFGSGTRLTVV.